Listed below are T cell receptor beta chains from one sample, sequenced in a study of blood T cell repertoires in COVID-19. Assay: immunoSEQ multiplex PCR; the TCRdb copy retains only in-frame clones and omits some. Of some 15,000 clones listed, about 80% are singletons. The source material was peripheral blood. These receptor sequences come from a man aged 70 or older with active or convalescent COVID-19. Each CDR3 is given with its conserved first and last residue. The D gene is left open where the match is weak. Clone size is given for some rows only: seen once, a few or many times, or a class if the clone is expanded.

j_gene | d_gene | abundance | v_gene | CDR3nt | CDR3aa
TRBJ1-5 | - | once | TRBV28 | TGTGCCAGCAGTTTAGACACAAACAATCAGCCCCAGCATTTT | CASSLDTNNQPQHF
TRBJ2-5 | - | - | TRBV5-5 | TGTGCCAGCAGCTTAAGGGACATGGCCCAAGAGACCCAGTACTTC | CASSLRDMAQETQYF
TRBJ1-1 | - | - | TRBV10-3 | TGTGCCATCAGTGTTGAACAGGGCTTGTACGCTTTCTTT | CAISVEQGLYAFF
TRBJ1-4 | - | - | TRBV4-1 | TGCGCCAGCAGCCATCCACGAGGCCGGGGAGAAAAACTGTTTTTT | CASSHPRGRGEKLFF
TRBJ1-4 | - | - | TRBV5-1 | TGCGCCAGCAGCACCACGGGACAAGAACTGTTTTTT | CASSTTGQELFF
TRBJ1-6 | TRBD1 | few | TRBV30 | TGTGCCTGGGGACAGGAGGGTGATTCACCCCTCCACTTT | CAWGQEGDSPLHF
TRBJ1-5 | - | - | TRBV5-6 | TGTGCCAGCAGTTTCCTCGGGGGGCCTAGCAATCAGCCCCAGCATTTT | CASSFLGGPSNQPQHF
TRBJ2-5 | TRBD2 | once | TRBV6-2/TRBV6-3 | TGTGCCAGCAGTTCCTATGGACTAGCGGGGGGGCTGGAGACCCAGTACTTC | CASSSYGLAGGLETQYF
TRBJ1-1 | - | - | TRBV29-1 | TGCAGCGTGAGGTCCGGGGGTAAGGCGGACACTGAAGCTTTCTTT | CSVRSGGKADTEAFF
TRBJ2-7 | TRBD2 | - | TRBV5-5 | TGTGCCAGCAGCCCCCGACTAGCGGGAGTCTACGAGCAGTACTTC | CASSPRLAGVYEQYF
TRBJ2-5 | - | - | TRBV6-2/TRBV6-3 | TGTGCCAGCAGCAAACGGGGGTTGGTCGGGGAGACCCAGTACTTC | CASSKRGLVGETQYF
TRBJ2-1 | - | - | TRBV11-2 | TGTGCCAGCAGCCATATACAGGGAGGGGGCTACAATGAGCAGTTCTTC | CASSHIQGGGYNEQFF
TRBJ1-6 | TRBD1 | - | TRBV5-1 | TGCGCCAGCAGCCGTGGGACGGGCCAGGGGGGTTCACCCCTCCACTTT | CASSRGTGQGGSPLHF